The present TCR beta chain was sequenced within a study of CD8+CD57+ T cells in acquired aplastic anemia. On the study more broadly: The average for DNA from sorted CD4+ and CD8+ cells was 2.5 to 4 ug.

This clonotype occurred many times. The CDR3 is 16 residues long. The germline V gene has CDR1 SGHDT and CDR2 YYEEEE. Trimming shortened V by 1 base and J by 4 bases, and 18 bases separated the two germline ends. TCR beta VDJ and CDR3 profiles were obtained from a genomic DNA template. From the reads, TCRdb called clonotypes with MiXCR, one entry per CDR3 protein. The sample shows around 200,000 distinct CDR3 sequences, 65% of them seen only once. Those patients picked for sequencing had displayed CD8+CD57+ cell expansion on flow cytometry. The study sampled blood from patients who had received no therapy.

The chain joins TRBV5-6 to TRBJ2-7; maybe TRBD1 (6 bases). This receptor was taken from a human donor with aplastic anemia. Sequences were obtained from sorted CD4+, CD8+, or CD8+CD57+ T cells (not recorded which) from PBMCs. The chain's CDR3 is CASSLWNPGVIYEQYF. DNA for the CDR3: TGTGCCAGCAGCTTGTGGAACCCAGGGGTAATATACGAGCAGTACTTC.